The next 32 T cell receptor beta chains were all read from a single sample in a study of blood T cell repertoires in COVID-19. TCRdb keeps only in-frame clones here, not all; method: immunoSEQ multiplex PCR. The table shows some 490,000 clones, with approximately 83% occurring only once. The source material was peripheral blood. The receptors were gathered from a human donor in a cohort sampled during active COVID-19.

V is TRBV6-5 and J is TRBJ2-7; a weak D match, TRBD1 (5 bases). The CDR3 runs to 14 residues. V lost 2 bases and J lost 2, with 10 bases in between. Germline lookup yields CDR1 MNHEY and CDR2 SVGAGI. CDR3 residues: CASSYNKGPYEQYF. In DNA, the CDR3 is TGTGCCAGCAGTTACAATAAGGGGCCCTACGAGCAGTACTTC.

The genes are TRBV27 and TRBJ2-1; D gene unclear. Trimming removed 1 base at V and 2 bases at J, with 12 bases between. CDR1 MNHEY and CDR2 SMNVEV come from the germline V gene (reference sequence). This CDR3 comprises 16 residues. CDR3: CASSLLSGEPYNEQFF. The CDR3 region has the DNA TGTGCCAGCAGTTTATTATCCGGAGAACCCTACAATGAGCAGTTCTTC.

This clone came up a few times. This chain joins TRBV6-5 and TRBJ2-7; no clear D. The ends were cut back, 7 bases at V and 0 bases at J, with 13 bases in the middle. CDR3 length equals 14 residues. Per the germline V gene, CDR1 is MNHEY and CDR2 is SVGAGI. Written as DNA, the CDR3 is TGTGCCAGCACCACCGACTTGGTCTCCTACGAGCAGTACTTC. Amino acid sequence: CASTTDLVSYEQYF.

This chain links TRBV21-1 with TRBJ2-1; TRBD2 is taken as the D call from the table, unchecked against the DNA. TRBV21-1 is given as a pseudogene. This CDR3 has 18 residues. The CDR3 nucleotides are TGTGCCAGCAGCAAAGCGACAAGACCGGGACTAGGCTTCAATGAGCAGTTCTTC. Amino acids: CASSKATRPGLGFNEQFF.

J is TRBJ2-3 and V is TRBV7-8; 11 bases are a match to TRBD1. The CDR3 is made up of 14 amino acids. In germline, CDR1 is SGHVS, CDR2 FQNEAQ. Losses at the gene ends were 3 bases for V and 8 bases for J; bases not matched to a gene: 4. This chain's CDR3 is CASSFGTGGGTQYF. The CDR3 bases are TGTGCCAGCAGCTTCGGGACAGGGGGAGGTACGCAGTATTTT. Full variable domain (rest looked up from reference TRBV7-8 and TRBJ2-3): GAGVSQSPRYKVAKRGQDVALRCDPISGHVSLFWYQQALGQGPEFLTYFQNEAQLDKSGLPSDRFFAERPEGSVSTLKIQRTQQEDSAVYLCASSFGTGGGTQYFGPGTRLTVL.

This rearrangement joins TRBV3-1 (or the pseudogene TRBV3-2) to TRBJ2-7; weak D call: TRBD1 (5 bases). Germline V CDR1 and CDR2: LGHDT, YNNKEL (reference sequence). Trimming stripped 4 bases from V and 1 base from J, with 11 bases between. The CDR3 has 14 residues. The DNA of the CDR3 is TGTGCCAGCAGCCGGGCAGGGTCGTCCTACGAGCAGTACTTC. Protein product: CASSRAGSSYEQYF.

The chain recombines TRBV10-3 with TRBJ2-7, with 9 bases fitting TRBD2. V was pared by 5 bases and J by 4 bases, with 3 bases of the junction left unmatched. From germline, CDR1 is ENHRY and CDR2 SYGVKD. The CDR3 runs 13 residues. CDR3 nucleotides: TGTGCCATCAGTCTAGCGGGAACGTACGAGCAGTACTTC. This sequence encodes CAISLAGTYEQYF.

V usage is TRBV29-1 and J usage is TRBJ1-2; TRBD1 matches 7 bases. V trimming: 7 bases; J trimming: 7 bases; junction bases outside the gene matches: 9. The CDR3 loop spans 12 amino acids. Germline V CDR1 and CDR2: SQVTM, ANQGSEA. CDR3 region: CSAGDRGPGYTF. The CDR3 nucleotides read TGCAGCGCCGGGGACAGAGGGCCTGGCTACACCTTC.

V is TRBV27 and J is TRBJ2-3; tentatively, D is TRBD1 (5 bases). CDR1 and CDR2 (germline): MNHEY, SMNVEV (reference sequence). The CDR3 is 15 amino acids. Trimming took off 3 bases at V and 0 bases at J, with 10 bases between the two ends. This chain's CDR3 is CASSLPGASTDTQYF. Here the CDR3 DNA reads TGTGCCAGCAGTTTGCCTGGGGCTAGCACAGATACGCAGTATTTT.

The chain combines TRBV2 with TRBJ2-3; TRBD2 agrees at 7 bases. The CDR3 covers 15 residues. From germline, CDR1 is SNHLY and CDR2 FYNNEI. V trimming: 2 bases; J trimming: 5 bases; junction bases outside the gene matches: 7. CDR3 sequence reads: CASSELAGDQDTQYF. The CDR3, as DNA: TGTGCCAGCAGTGAATTGGCGGGAGATCAAGATACGCAGTATTTT. Full variable domain (remainder filled in from reference TRBV2 and TRBJ2-3): EPEVTQTPSHQVTQMGQEVILRCVPISNHLYFYWYRQILGQKVEFLVSFYNNEISEKSEIFDDQFSVERPDGSNFTLKIRSTKLEDSAMYFCASSELAGDQDTQYFGPGTRLTVL.

The chain employs TRBV28 and TRBJ2-5; no reliable D call. V was clipped by 11 bases and J by 4 bases, with 20 bases between them. Germline V gene lookup returns CDR1 MDHEN and CDR2 SYDVKM. This CDR3 contains 14 residues. CDR3 in DNA: TGTGCCTCCCCCGGTACGCCAGGCGTAGAGACCCAGTACTTC. As protein: CASPGTPGVETQYF. The full variable domain, in which reference TRBV28 and TRBJ2-5 provide the parts outside the CDR3, is DVKVTQSSRYLVKRTGEKVFLECVQDMDHENMFWYRQDPGLGLRLIYFSYDVKMKEKGDIPEGYSVSREKKERFSLILESASTNQTSMYLCASPGTPGVETQYFGPGTRLLVL.

The chain carries TRBV28 and TRBJ1-1; D unresolved. The CDR3 extends over 13 amino acids. CDR1 is MDHEN and CDR2 is SYDVKM in the germline V gene. V gave up 4 bases and J gave up 5 bases, with 11 bases separating them. CDR3 DNA: TGTGCCAGCAGTTACGCAAGAACAACTGAAGCTTTCTTT. This encodes CASSYARTTEAFF.

This chain joins TRBV6-5 and TRBJ1-5; possibly TRBD1 for D (6 bases). The V end lost 6 bases, the J end lost 1 base, and 7 bases lay between the germline ends. Germline lookup yields CDR1 MNHEY and CDR2 SVGAGI. The CDR3 consists of 13 residues. CDR3 protein: CASSGQSNQPQHF. The CDR3 DNA reads as TGTGCCAGCAGCGGACAGAGCAATCAGCCCCAGCATTTT.

The genes are TRBV7-9 and TRBJ2-5; 8 positions agree with TRBD2. The CDR3 consists of 14 residues. Germline V gene data show CDR1 as SEHNR and CDR2 as FQNEAQ (reference sequence). After removal of 4 bases from V and 11 bases from J, the junction contained 12 bases not matched to a gene. DNA for the CDR3: TGTGCCAGCAGCTCCGCAGATCCGTCGGGGGGGCAGTACTTC. Translation: CASSSADPSGGQYF.

The table lists this clone with a count of one. This chain connects TRBV6-4 to TRBJ2-3, with D perhaps matching TRBD1 (5 bases). CDR1 MRHNA and CDR2 SNTAGT come from the germline V gene. This CDR3 is built from 14 residues. Deletions cut 0 bases from V and 6 bases from J, with 10 bases between. For the CDR3, the DNA is TGTGCCAGCAGTGACTCAGTCCCAGGGGATACGCAGTATTTT. Protein: CASSDSVPGDTQYF.

The DNA for the CDR3 is TGTGCCAGCAGCCGGGGACTAGCGGGAGGGCCGTTTGAGCAGTTCTTC. This codes for CASSRGLAGGPFEQFF. The rearrangement joins TRBV3-1 (or the pseudogene TRBV3-2) to TRBJ2-1; TRBD2 matches at 16 bases. V was clipped by 4 bases and J by 9 bases; unmatched bases: 6. CDR3 size: 16 residues. Germline lookup yields CDR1 LGHDT and CDR2 YNNKEL (reference sequence).

This clone was seen a handful of times. CDR3 in amino acids: CASSQGTGSGNQPQHF. CDR3 coding DNA: TGCGCCAGCAGCCAAGGGACAGGGAGCGGAAATCAGCCCCAGCATTTT. The V gene is TRBV4-1, the J gene TRBJ1-5, with 8 bases identical to TRBD1. This CDR3 has 16 residues. V was pared by 1 base and J by 4 bases, with 6 bases of the junction left unmatched. The germline gives CDR1 MGHRA, CDR2 YSYEKL.

The genes are TRBV19 and TRBJ1-1; the D gene is possibly TRBD1 (5 bases). The CDR3 spans 16 residues. Germline values: CDR1 LNHDA, CDR2 SQIVND (reference sequence). V dropped 7 bases and J dropped 5 bases, with 23 bases sitting between them. CDR3 sequence reads: CASTPQRGGRGTEAFF. In DNA form, the CDR3 reads TGTGCCAGTACCCCCCAAAGGGGAGGGAGAGGGACTGAAGCTTTCTTT.

The gene calls are TRBV7-3 and TRBJ2-3; D uncertain. Germline V gene data show CDR1 as SGHTA and CDR2 as FQGTGA. The CDR3 has 14 residues. Trimming removed 5 bases from V and 0 bases from J, with 9 bases in between. CDR3 sequence reads: CASSPSRSTDTQYF. The CDR3 region has the DNA TGTGCCAGCAGCCCCTCGCGGAGCACAGATACGCAGTATTTT.

The count of this clone is one. The chain joins TRBV2 to TRBJ2-1; TRBD2 matches at 7 bases. The CDR3 loop spans 16 amino acids. CDR1 and CDR2 from the germline V gene are SNHLY and FYNNEI. V was pared by 6 bases and J by 0 bases, with 8 bases of the junction left unmatched. The CDR3 loop reads CASSSRGGSSYNEQFF. The CDR3, as DNA: TGTGCCAGCAGCTCTCGAGGCGGGAGCTCCTACAATGAGCAGTTCTTC.

This clone was detected only a few times. The rearrangement joins TRBV10-1 to TRBJ2-5, with a weak D call TRBD2 (6 bases). The germline gives CDR1 WNHNN, CDR2 SYGVQD (reference sequence). The CDR3 consists of 14 residues. V shed 5 bases and J shed 5 bases, with 15 bases lying between them. CDR3 sequence reads: CASSFSTRMETQYF. In DNA form, the CDR3 reads TGCGCCAGCAGTTTCTCGACTAGGATGGAGACCCAGTACTTC.

This chain connects TRBV7-9 to TRBJ2-7; 10 nucleotides agree with TRBD2. CDR3 size: 15 residues. Germline-derived CDR1 and CDR2 are SEHNR and FQNEAQ (reference sequence). Germline trimming cut 1 base from V and 8 bases from J; bases unmatched to any gene: 8. In DNA, the CDR3 is TGTGCCAGCAGCTTAGGGACTAGCGGAGCCGGGCAGCAGTACTTC. Residues: CASSLGTSGAGQQYF.

This chain connects TRBV29-1 to TRBJ1-1; TRBD1 agrees at 9 bases. The CDR3 is 15 residues long. The junction had 8 bases not matched to a gene; V was cut back by 6 bases and J by 0 bases. Per germline, CDR1 SQVTM and CDR2 ANQGSEA. The CDR3 is CSVPGDRVVNTEAFF. CDR3 bases: TGCAGCGTCCCTGGGGACAGGGTTGTGAACACTGAAGCTTTCTTT.

The chain recombines TRBV19 with TRBJ2-7; 7 bases are a match to TRBD1. This CDR3 comprises 14 residues. The junction had 8 bases not matched to a gene; V was cut back by 5 bases and J by 4 bases. Germline values: CDR1 LNHDA, CDR2 SQIVND (reference sequence). In DNA, the CDR3 is TGTGCCAGTAGTCCCGGGACAGTGAGGTACGAGCAGTACTTC. Protein: CASSPGTVRYEQYF.

The rearrangement joins TRBV5-1 to TRBJ2-5, with D tentatively TRBD1 (6 bases). V was pared by 1 base and J by 5 bases, with 12 bases between. The CDR3 has 14 amino acids. Looked up from germline, CDR1 is SGHRS and CDR2 is YFSETQ. The CDR3 DNA reads TGCGCCAGCAGCTTGTACAGGGTCGGGGAGACCCAGTACTTC. Translation: CASSLYRVGETQYF.

The chain links TRBV3-1 (or the pseudogene TRBV3-2) to TRBJ2-1; TRBD2 agrees at 7 bases. The CDR3 covers 18 residues. Looked up from germline, CDR1 is LGHDT and CDR2 is YNNKEL (reference sequence). With 4 bases clipped from V and 2 bases from J, the junction kept 14 bases outside the gene matches. The CDR3 loop reads CASSPPFRLADAYNEQFF. DNA for the CDR3: TGTGCCAGCAGCCCTCCGTTCCGTCTAGCGGATGCCTACAATGAGCAGTTCTTC.

The rearrangement uses TRBV5-6 and TRBJ1-5, with D hard to call. The CDR3 is 15 amino acids. V shed 0 bases and J shed 1 base, with 8 bases lying between them. The germline V gene has CDR1 SGHDT and CDR2 YYEEEE. In DNA, the CDR3 is TGTGCCAGCAGCTTGGGACCGGAGAGCAATCAGCCCCAGCATTTT. Protein sequence: CASSLGPESNQPQHF.

CDR3 in DNA: TGTGCCAGCAGCTCGGGACAGGGGGCCGGGGCCAACGTCCTGACTTTC. It is translated as CASSSGQGAGANVLTF. The chain combines TRBV11-3 with TRBJ2-6; 12 nucleotides agree with TRBD1. CDR3 length: 16 residues. Germline V gives CDR1 SGHNT, CDR2 YENEEA. J gave up 4 bases and V 4 bases, and 2 bases lay outside the gene matches.

The chain is built from TRBV7-2 and TRBJ1-4; no clear D. CDR1 is SGHTA, CDR2 FQGNSA, per germline. V lost 5 bases and J 4 bases, leaving 5 bases between the germline ends. The CDR3 runs to 12 residues. CDR3 in amino acids: CASSINNEKLFF. CDR3 DNA: TGTGCCAGCAGCATCAATAATGAAAAACTGTTTTTT.

The count of this clone is one. V usage is TRBV30 and J usage is TRBJ2-5; possible D gene TRBD2, 5 bases. CDR1 and CDR2 from the germline V gene are GTSNPN and SVGIG (reference sequence). This CDR3 comprises 13 residues. The V and J ends lost 7 bases and 1 base respectively, with 13 bases between them. The CDR3 loop is CALKTRIQETQYF. In nucleotides, the CDR3 is TGTGCCTTAAAAACTAGAATCCAAGAGACCCAGTACTTC.

The rearrangement uses TRBV11-1 and TRBJ2-1, with TRBD2 matching over 8 bases. The CDR3 is 15 residues long. V lost 5 bases and J lost 4; bases outside the gene matches: 7. Germline loops: CDR1 SGHAT, CDR2 FQDESV (reference sequence). DNA of the CDR3: TGTGCCAGCAGCCAGGACGGCGGGAGGTACAATGAGCAGTTCTTC. It is translated as CASSQDGGRYNEQFF.

The chain carries TRBV2 and TRBJ1-5; TRBD1 matches at 7 bases. The germline CDR1 and CDR2 sequences are SNHLY and FYNNEI. The J segment lost 6 bases and the V segment lost 6 bases, leaving 11 bases of the junction unmatched. This CDR3 has 15 residues. Here the CDR3 reads CASSSSRGWGQPQHF. The CDR3 bases are TGTGCCAGCAGCTCTAGCAGGGGGTGGGGTCAGCCCCAGCATTTT.